The 9 T cell receptor beta chains below come from one sample, sequenced in a study of blood T cell repertoires in COVID-19. The table came from immunoSEQ multiplex PCR; TCRdb's copy has only in-frame clones and leaves some out. The sample includes approximately 150,000 clones, nearly 85% of them seen just once. The source material was PBMCs or T cells enriched from blood (not recorded which). The receptor set was obtained from a man over 45 in a cohort exposed to, infected with or recovered from COVID-19 (not recorded which).

The rearrangement uses TRBV11-1 and TRBJ2-1, with 11 nucleotides matching TRBD2. V was pared by 2 bases and J by 7 bases, with 7 bases of the junction left unmatched. This CDR3 region has 16 residues. Germline V CDR1 and CDR2: SGHAT, FQDESV (reference sequence). This CDR3 is CASSLRASGRLNEQFF. In DNA, the CDR3 is TGTGCCAGCAGCTTAAGAGCTAGCGGGAGGTTAAATGAGCAGTTCTTC.

This clone occurred a few times. The V and J genes are TRBV7-9 and TRBJ2-7, with 9 bases fitting TRBD2. CDR1 is SEHNR, CDR2 FQNEAQ, per germline (reference sequence). Losses at the gene ends were 4 bases for V and 2 bases for J; bases not matched to a gene: 3. The CDR3 is 14 amino acids. DNA for the CDR3: TGTGCCAGCAGCTCAGGACTAGCGACCTACGAGCAGTACTTC. This sequence encodes CASSSGLATYEQYF. Full variable domain (rest looked up from reference TRBV7-9 and TRBJ2-7): DTGVSQNPRHKITKRGQNVTFRCDPISEHNRLYWYRQTLGQGPEFLTYFQNEAQLEKSRLLSDRFSAERPKGSFSTLEIQRTEQGDSAMYLCASSSGLATYEQYFGPGTRLTVT.

J is TRBJ2-1 and V is TRBV6-5; perhaps TRBD1 as D (5 bases). Per germline, CDR1 MNHEY and CDR2 SVGAGI. The CDR3 covers 14 residues. Trimming took off 6 bases at V and 4 bases at J, with 13 bases between the two ends. CDR3 amino acids: CASRPPSGYNEQFF. As DNA, the CDR3 is TGTGCCAGCAGGCCCCCGTCAGGGTACAATGAGCAGTTCTTC.

V and J are TRBV5-4 and TRBJ2-1; D is perhaps TRBD1 (5 bases). This CDR3 contains 16 residues. Germline-derived CDR1 and CDR2 are SGHNT and YYREEE (reference sequence). V was pared by 4 bases and J by 2 bases, with 16 bases between. The CDR3 sequence: CASSAVTSGPYNEQFF. The CDR3 nucleotides are TGTGCCAGCAGCGCAGTAACGTCAGGGCCCTACAATGAGCAGTTCTTC. The complete variable domain, with remaining parts taken from reference TRBV5-4 and TRBJ2-1, reads ETGVTQSPTHLIKTRGQQVTLRCSSQSGHNTVSWYQQALGQGPQFIFQYYREEENGRGNFPPRFSGLQFPNYSSELNVNALELDDSALYLCASSAVTSGPYNEQFFGPGTRLTVL.

This clone showed up just once. V usage is TRBV30 and J usage is TRBJ2-7, with TRBD2 as a possible D gene (5 bases). CDR1 and CDR2 from the germline V gene are GTSNPN and SVGIG (reference sequence). V gave up 6 bases and J gave up 0 bases, with 12 bases separating them. The CDR3 loop spans 13 amino acids. CDR3 residues: CACRQGSSYEQYF. Written as DNA, the CDR3 is TGTGCCTGCCGGCAAGGGAGCTCCTACGAGCAGTACTTC.

V gene TRBV28 combines with J gene TRBJ2-7; TRBD2 agrees at 12 bases. The CDR3 spans 16 residues. Germline V gene data show CDR1 as MDHEN and CDR2 as SYDVKM. Trimming at V came to 7 bases and at J to 2 bases, leaving 9 bases not matched to a gene. The CDR3 here is CASTDPASGRAYEQYF. CDR3 nucleotide sequence: TGTGCCAGCACCGACCCCGCTAGCGGGAGGGCCTACGAGCAGTACTTC. The entire variable domain, with the rest obtained from reference TRBV28 and TRBJ2-7, is as follows: DVKVTQSSRYLVKRTGEKVFLECVQDMDHENMFWYRQDPGLGLRLIYFSYDVKMKEKGDIPEGYSVSREKKERFSLILESASTNQTSMYLCASTDPASGRAYEQYFGPGTRLTVT.

The V call is TRBV7-2, the J call TRBJ2-1; 7 positions match TRBD1. Germline CDR1 SGHTA, CDR2 FQGNSA. V lost 6 bases, J lost 6 bases, and 11 bases stayed unmatched. The CDR3 consists of 15 residues. The CDR3 sequence is CASSRDLSGGNEQFF. CDR3 nucleotides: TGTGCCAGCAGTCGCGACCTCTCAGGGGGCAATGAGCAGTTCTTC.

The chain joins TRBV30 to TRBJ1-1, with 7 positions matching TRBD1. J lost 0 bases, V lost 5 bases, and 6 bases had no gene match. This CDR3 has 14 amino acids. The germline gives CDR1 GTSNPN, CDR2 SVGIG (reference sequence). This CDR3 is CAWDTGTVNTEAFF. The CDR3 DNA sequence: TGTGCCTGGGATACCGGGACAGTGAACACTGAAGCTTTCTTT. The full variable domain, in which reference TRBV30 and TRBJ1-1 provide the parts outside the CDR3, is SQTIHQWPATLVQPVGSPLSLECTVEGTSNPNLYWYRQAAGRGLQLLFYSVGIGQISSEVPQNLSASRPQDRQFILSSKKLLLSDSGFYLCAWDTGTVNTEAFFGQGTRLTVV.

The sample holds one count of this clone. The chain employs TRBV2 and TRBJ1-2, with unresolved D. The CDR3 length is 13 residues. The V gene's germline CDR1 is SNHLY and CDR2 FYNNEI. V shed 6 bases and J shed 4 bases, with 12 bases lying between them. The CDR3 bases are TGTGCCAGCAGGGGAGACGGGCCCTATGGCTACACCTTC. Translation gives CASRGDGPYGYTF.